This T cell receptor beta chain was identified during a study of blood T cell repertoires in COVID-19. Overall study context: Acute and convalescent COVID-19 specimens originated in the United States, Italy and Spain. The cDNA or gDNA used as material had been derived from T cells, B-cell-depleted T cells, or PBMCs.

In the original processing: Reference gene primers were amplified, and this amplification served to estimate nucleated cell counts. TCRdb's copy holds only in-frame clones and misses some; the assay was immunoSEQ multiplex PCR. V, J and clone size are those of that table, while D and trimming were read from the DNA. The table has 350,000 to 400,000 clones, 90% seen once; the top ten hold about 6.8%. The CDR3 runs 13 residues. Trimming removed 6 bases from V and 2 bases from J, with 11 bases in between. Germline loops: CDR1 MNHEY, CDR2 SMNVEV (reference sequence). The chain has TRBV27 and TRBJ2-7, with D perhaps matching TRBD1 (5 bases). Sequenced sample: peripheral blood. The sequence was obtained from a man aged 18 to 29 with active or convalescent COVID-19. The CDR3 protein is CASSTRGTYEQYF. CDR3 DNA: TGTGCCAGCAGCACAAGGGGTACCTACGAGCAGTACTTC.